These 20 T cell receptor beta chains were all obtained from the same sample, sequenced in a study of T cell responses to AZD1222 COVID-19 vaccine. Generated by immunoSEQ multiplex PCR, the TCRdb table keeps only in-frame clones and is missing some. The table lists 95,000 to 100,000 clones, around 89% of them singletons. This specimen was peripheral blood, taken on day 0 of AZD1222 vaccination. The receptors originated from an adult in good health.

CDR3 DNA sequence: TGTGCCAGCTCACCGGACAGGATCTTTCATGGCTACACCTTC. Protein sequence: CASSPDRIFHGYTF. V is TRBV18 and J is TRBJ1-2, with 7 bases fitting TRBD1. The germline V gene encodes CDR1 KGHSH and CDR2 LQKENI. CDR3 size: 14 residues. V trimming: 3 bases; J trimming: 6 bases; junction bases outside the gene matches: 7.

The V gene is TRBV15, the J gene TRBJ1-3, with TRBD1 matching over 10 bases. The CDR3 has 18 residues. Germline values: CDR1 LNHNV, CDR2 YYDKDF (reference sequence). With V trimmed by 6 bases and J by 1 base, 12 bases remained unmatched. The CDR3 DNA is TGTGCCACCAGGTACCGGGACAGGGGAGCGTTTTCTGGAAACACCATATATTTT. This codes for CATRYRDRGAFSGNTIYF.

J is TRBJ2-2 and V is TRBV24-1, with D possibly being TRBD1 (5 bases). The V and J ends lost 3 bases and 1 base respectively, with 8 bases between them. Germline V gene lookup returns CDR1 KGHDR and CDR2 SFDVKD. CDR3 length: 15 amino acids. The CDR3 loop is CATSDSRVNTGELFF. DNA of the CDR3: TGTGCCACCAGTGATAGCAGGGTGAACACCGGGGAGCTGTTTTTT.

CDR3 sequence (DNA): TGTGCCAGCAGCCGGGGACAGTTAGCTAACTATGGCTACACCTTC. Its protein is CASSRGQLANYGYTF. The V gene is TRBV2, the J gene TRBJ1-2, with 7 positions matching TRBD1. Per germline, CDR1 SNHLY and CDR2 FYNNEI. The CDR3 runs 15 residues. The trim removed 6 bases at V and 0 bases at J, leaving 7 bases unmatched.

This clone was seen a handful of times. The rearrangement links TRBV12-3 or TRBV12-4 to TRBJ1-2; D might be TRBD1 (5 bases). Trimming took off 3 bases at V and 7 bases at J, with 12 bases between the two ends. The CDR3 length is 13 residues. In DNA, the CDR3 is TGTGCCAGCAGTTTTGAGGGGCTGGGTGGCTACACCTTC. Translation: CASSFEGLGGYTF.

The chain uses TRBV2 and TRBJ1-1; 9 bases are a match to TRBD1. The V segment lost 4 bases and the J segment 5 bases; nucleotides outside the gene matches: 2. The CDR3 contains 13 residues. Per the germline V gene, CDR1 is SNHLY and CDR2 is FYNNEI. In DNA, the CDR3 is TGTGCCAGCAGTGGACAGGGGGTGACTGAAGCTTTCTTT. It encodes CASSGQGVTEAFF.

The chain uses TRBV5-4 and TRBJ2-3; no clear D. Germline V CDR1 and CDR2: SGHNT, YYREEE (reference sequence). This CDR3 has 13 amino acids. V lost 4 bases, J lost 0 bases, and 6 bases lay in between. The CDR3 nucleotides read TGTGCCAGCAGCCCTACGAGCACAGATACGCAGTATTTT. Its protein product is CASSPTSTDTQYF.

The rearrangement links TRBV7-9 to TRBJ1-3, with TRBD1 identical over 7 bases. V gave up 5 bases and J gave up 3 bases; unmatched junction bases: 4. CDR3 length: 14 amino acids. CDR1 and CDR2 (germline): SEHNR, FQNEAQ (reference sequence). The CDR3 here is CASSRTGVGNTIYF. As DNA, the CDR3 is TGTGCCAGCAGCCGTACAGGGGTTGGAAACACCATATATTTT.

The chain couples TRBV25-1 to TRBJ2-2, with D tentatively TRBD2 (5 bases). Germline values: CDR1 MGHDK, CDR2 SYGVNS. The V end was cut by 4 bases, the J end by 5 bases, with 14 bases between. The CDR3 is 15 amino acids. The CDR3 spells CASSAPGIKTGELFF. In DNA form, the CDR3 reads TGTGCCAGCAGTGCCCCCGGGATTAAAACCGGGGAGCTGTTTTTT. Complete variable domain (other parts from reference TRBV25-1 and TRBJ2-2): EADIYQTPRYLVIGTGKKITLECSQTMGHDKMYWYQQDPGMELHLIHYSYGVNSTEKGDLSSESTVSRIRTEHFPLTLESARPSHTSQYLCASSAPGIKTGELFFGEGSRLTVL.

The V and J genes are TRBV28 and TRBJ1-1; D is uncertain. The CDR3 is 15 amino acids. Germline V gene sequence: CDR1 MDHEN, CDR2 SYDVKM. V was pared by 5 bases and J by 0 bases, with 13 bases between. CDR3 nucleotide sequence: TGTGCCAGCAGTCCCCCCTCAGGTGTGAACACTGAAGCTTTCTTT. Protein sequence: CASSPPSGVNTEAFF.

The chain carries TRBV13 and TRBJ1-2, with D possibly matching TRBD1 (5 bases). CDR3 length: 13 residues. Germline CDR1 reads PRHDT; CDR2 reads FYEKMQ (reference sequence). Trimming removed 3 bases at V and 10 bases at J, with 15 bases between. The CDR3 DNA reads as TGTGCCAGCAGCTTTAATCGCCAGGGCGACTACACCTTC. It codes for CASSFNRQGDYTF. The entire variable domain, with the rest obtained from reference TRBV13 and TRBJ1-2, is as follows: AAGVIQSPRHLIKEKRETATLKCYPIPRHDTVYWYQQGPGQDPQFLISFYEKMQSDKGSIPDRFSAQQFSDYHSELNMSSLELGDSALYFCASSFNRQGDYTFGSGTRLTVV.

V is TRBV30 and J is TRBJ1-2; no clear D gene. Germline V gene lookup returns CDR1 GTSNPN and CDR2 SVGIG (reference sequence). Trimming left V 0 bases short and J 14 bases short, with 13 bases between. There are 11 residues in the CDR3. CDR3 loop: CAWSVQKVKTF. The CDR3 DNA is TGTGCCTGGAGTGTACAAAAGGTTAAGACCTTC. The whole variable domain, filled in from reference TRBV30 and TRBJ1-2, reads SQTIHQWPATLVQPVGSPLSLECTVEGTSNPNLYWYRQAAGRGLQLLFYSVGIGQISSEVPQNLSASRPQDRQFILSSKKLLLSDSGFYLCAWSVQKVKTFGSGTRLTVV.

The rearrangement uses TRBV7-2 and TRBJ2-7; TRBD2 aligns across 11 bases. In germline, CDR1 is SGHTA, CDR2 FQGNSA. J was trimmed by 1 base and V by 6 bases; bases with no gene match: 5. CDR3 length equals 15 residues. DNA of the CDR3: TGTGCCAGCAGTCCACTAGCGGGGGTTTCCTACGAGCAGTACTTC. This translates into CASSPLAGVSYEQYF.

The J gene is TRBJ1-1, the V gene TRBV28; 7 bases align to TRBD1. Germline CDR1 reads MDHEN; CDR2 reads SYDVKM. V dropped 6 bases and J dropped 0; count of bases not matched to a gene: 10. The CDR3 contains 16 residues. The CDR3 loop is CASRGGGGAMNTEAFF. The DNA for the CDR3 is TGTGCCAGCAGGGGAGGGGGCGGAGCCATGAACACTGAAGCTTTCTTT.

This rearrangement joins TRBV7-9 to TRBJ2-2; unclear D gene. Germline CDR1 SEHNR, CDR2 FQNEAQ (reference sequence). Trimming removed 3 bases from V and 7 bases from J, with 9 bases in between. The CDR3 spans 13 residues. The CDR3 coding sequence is TGTGCCAGCAGCTTGTTCAGTAGCGGGGAGCTGTTTTTT. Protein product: CASSLFSSGELFF.

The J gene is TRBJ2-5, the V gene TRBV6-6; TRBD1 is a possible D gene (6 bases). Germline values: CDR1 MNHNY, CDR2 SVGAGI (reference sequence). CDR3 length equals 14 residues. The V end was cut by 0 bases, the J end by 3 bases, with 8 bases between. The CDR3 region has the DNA TGTGCCAGCAGTTACTCATCAGGGGAAGAGACCCAGTACTTC. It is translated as CASSYSSGEETQYF.

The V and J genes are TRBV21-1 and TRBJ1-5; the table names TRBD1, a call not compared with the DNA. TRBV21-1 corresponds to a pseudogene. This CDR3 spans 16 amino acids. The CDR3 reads CASSKIVSTTGQPQHF. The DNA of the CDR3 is TGTGCCAGCAGCAAAATCGTCAGTACGACAGGTCAGCCCCAGCATTTT.

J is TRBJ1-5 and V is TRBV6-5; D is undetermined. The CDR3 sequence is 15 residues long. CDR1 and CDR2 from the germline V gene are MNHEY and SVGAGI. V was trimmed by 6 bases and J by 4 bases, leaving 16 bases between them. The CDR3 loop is CASSPGGFGNQPQHF. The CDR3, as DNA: TGTGCCAGCAGCCCCGGAGGGTTCGGTAATCAGCCCCAGCATTTT.

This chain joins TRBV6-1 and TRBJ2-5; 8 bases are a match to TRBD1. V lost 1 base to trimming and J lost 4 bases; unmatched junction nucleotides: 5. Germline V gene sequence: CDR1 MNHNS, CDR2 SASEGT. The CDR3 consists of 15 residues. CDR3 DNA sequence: TGTGCCAGCAGTGAAGGGGCAGGGGGCGGAGAGACCCAGTACTTC. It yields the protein CASSEGAGGGETQYF.

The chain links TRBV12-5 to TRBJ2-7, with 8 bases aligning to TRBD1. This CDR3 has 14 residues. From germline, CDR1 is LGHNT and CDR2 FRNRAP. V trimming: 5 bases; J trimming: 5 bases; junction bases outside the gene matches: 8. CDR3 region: CASGLGQGRDEQYF. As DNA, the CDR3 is TGTGCTAGTGGTCTAGGACAGGGACGGGACGAGCAGTACTTC.